The 14 T cell receptor beta chains listed next were all sequenced from one sample in a study of cytomegalovirus exposure and HLA in healthy donors. Measured with immunoSEQ multiplex PCR; TCRdb has only the in-frame clones, and not every one. The sample yields 140,000 or so clones, 91% seen once. The sequencing input was PBMCs. These receptors all stem from a man between 18 and 29 years old in good health and CMV-seronegative.

This clone was seen more than once but under ten times. V gene TRBV7-2 combines with J gene TRBJ2-5; TRBD1 aligns across 10 bases. CDR3 length: 16 amino acids. The V gene end was trimmed by 4 bases and the J gene end by 5 bases; junction bases not matched to a gene: 10. Germline CDR1 reads SGHTA; CDR2 reads FQGNSA. CDR3 bases: TGTGCCAGCAGCTCTCAAGGACAGGGGGGTAGGGAGACCCAGTACTTC. This gives the protein CASSSQGQGGRETQYF.

The chain has TRBV7-9 and TRBJ1-1; 8 bases align to TRBD1. The V and J ends lost 1 base and 6 bases, in that order; junction bases with no gene match: 7. The CDR3 is 15 residues long. The germline gives CDR1 SEHNR, CDR2 FQNEAQ (reference sequence). CDR3 sequence reads: CASSLELAGGSEAFF. CDR3 nucleotide sequence: TGTGCCAGCAGCTTAGAGCTGGCAGGGGGCTCTGAAGCTTTCTTT.

The chain employs TRBV5-1 and TRBJ2-7; 8 bases map to TRBD1. This CDR3 is 16 amino acids long. The V and J ends lost 3 bases and 3 bases, in that order; junction bases with no gene match: 11. Germline CDR1 reads SGHRS; CDR2 reads YFSETQ. The chain's CDR3 is CASSSIRDRSVYEQYF. For the CDR3, the DNA is TGCGCCAGCAGCTCAATCCGGGACAGGAGTGTCTACGAGCAGTACTTC.

This chain joins TRBV6-1 and TRBJ2-3, with D tentatively TRBD1 (6 bases). The V end was cut by 5 bases, the J end by 5 bases, with 14 bases between. Per the germline V gene, CDR1 is MNHNS and CDR2 is SASEGT. CDR3 length equals 14 residues. The CDR3 bases are TGTGCCAGCAGTAAACCTCCAGGGGTAGATACGCAGTATTTT. It codes for CASSKPPGVDTQYF.

CDR3 bases: TGCGCCAGCAGCCAAACTTCCCCAGCGGGGGCCGACACAGATACGCAGTATTTT. Protein sequence: CASSQTSPAGADTDTQYF. The chain is built from TRBV4-1 and TRBJ2-3, with 8 bases identical to TRBD2. The V and J ends lost 2 bases and 2 bases, in that order; junction bases with no gene match: 12. CDR3 size: 18 residues. CDR1 is MGHRA and CDR2 is YSYEKL in the germline V gene.

The chain links TRBV6-1 to TRBJ1-1; TRBD1 is a possible D gene (5 bases). The CDR3 length is 14 residues. The V end was cut by 6 bases, the J end by 0 bases, with 11 bases between. Germline CDR1 MNHNS, CDR2 SASEGT. CDR3 sequence: CASSQGRMNTEAFF. DNA for the CDR3: TGTGCCAGCAGCCAGGGAAGGATGAACACTGAAGCTTTCTTT.

The chain employs TRBV6-1 and TRBJ2-1; no reliable D call. V lost 4 bases to trimming and J lost 0 bases, with 13 bases between them. Germline CDR1 reads MNHNS; CDR2 reads SASEGT. This CDR3 comprises 16 residues. CDR3 in DNA: TGTGCCAGCAGTGTCTCTATCCCCCCCTCCTACAATGAGCAGTTCTTC. Its protein product is CASSVSIPPSYNEQFF.

This clone turned up a few times. The gene calls are TRBV7-9 and TRBJ1-4; the match to TRBD1 covers 8 bases. V shed 5 bases, J shed 7 bases, and the junction held 6 bases outside the gene matches. The CDR3 covers 14 residues. Germline-derived CDR1 and CDR2 are SEHNR and FQNEAQ (reference sequence). The CDR3 loop is CASSAGGDAEKLFF. CDR3 nucleotide sequence: TGTGCCAGCAGCGCAGGGGGCGACGCTGAAAAACTGTTTTTT. The variable domain in full, with the rest retrieved from reference TRBV7-9 and TRBJ1-4, is DTGVSQNPRHKITKRGQNVTFRCDPISEHNRLYWYRQTLGQGPEFLTYFQNEAQLEKSRLLSDRFSAERPKGSFSTLEIQRTEQGDSAMYLCASSAGGDAEKLFFGSGTQLSVL.

The gene calls are TRBV7-2 and TRBJ1-1; tentatively, D is TRBD1 (6 bases). Germline V gene data show CDR1 as SGHTA and CDR2 as FQGNSA. This CDR3 is built from 14 residues. V lost 8 bases and J 1 base, leaving 14 bases between the germline ends. The CDR3 loop is CASRQELGNTEAFF. The CDR3 DNA sequence: TGTGCCAGCCGACAGGAGTTGGGGAACACTGAAGCTTTCTTT.

This clone turned up a few times. The rearrangement links TRBV5-1 to TRBJ1-4, with 7 bases aligning to TRBD1. Germline V lookup: CDR1 SGHRS, CDR2 YFSETQ. J lost 0 bases, V lost 8 bases, and 10 bases had no gene match. The CDR3 is 16 amino acids. CDR3 protein: CASSQPRGATNEKLFF. CDR3 sequence (DNA): TGCGCCAGTAGCCAGCCCAGGGGGGCAACTAATGAAAAACTGTTTTTT.

CDR3 sequence: CASRGGRNSYEQYF. The CDR3 DNA follows: TGTGCCAGCAGAGGAGGACGTAACTCCTACGAGCAGTACTTC. The rearrangement uses TRBV6-5 and TRBJ2-7; D might be TRBD2 (5 bases). The ends were cut back, 6 bases at V and 0 bases at J, with 12 bases in the middle. Germline V gene data show CDR1 as MNHEY and CDR2 as SVGAGI. This CDR3 contains 14 residues.

J is TRBJ2-3 and V is TRBV30, with 8 bases identical to TRBD2. After removal of 0 bases from V and 0 bases from J, the junction contained 2 bases not matched to a gene. Germline values: CDR1 GTSNPN, CDR2 SVGIG (reference sequence). The CDR3 is 15 amino acids. The CDR3 loop reads CAWSVLAVSTDTQYF. The DNA of the CDR3 is TGTGCCTGGAGTGTACTAGCGGTGAGCACAGATACGCAGTATTTT.

The V call is TRBV7-9, the J call TRBJ1-1; 8 nucleotides line up with TRBD1. CDR1 and CDR2 (germline): SEHNR, FQNEAQ (reference sequence). CDR3 length equals 16 residues. The ends lost 4 bases at V and 1 base at J; junction bases unmatched: 8. The CDR3 loop is CASSYYQGQGNTEAFF. The CDR3 DNA reads as TGTGCCAGCAGCTACTACCAAGGACAGGGGAACACTGAAGCTTTCTTT.

This chain uses TRBV19 with TRBJ2-1, with D perhaps TRBD2 (7 bases). Germline CDR1 LNHDA, CDR2 SQIVND (reference sequence). Between the trimmed V and J ends, which lost 2 bases and 8 bases, there was a span of 10 bases. This CDR3 is 13 amino acids long. The CDR3 DNA follows: TGTGCCAGTAGTATAACAGGGAGGGATGAGCAGTTCTTC. Translating gives CASSITGRDEQFF.